These 7 T cell receptor beta chains were all obtained from the same sample, sequenced in a study of T-cell memory formation after mild COVID-19. From the 5' RACE reads, TCRdb called clonotypes with MiXCR, one entry per CDR3 protein. Counted here are about 240,000 distinct CDR3 sequences, roughly 9.4% occurring once; the ten biggest clones make up around a fifth. What was sequenced was PBMCs or a T cell subset sorted from them (not recorded which). The source is a man between 18 and 35 years old who had mild COVID-19 (a few samples of this study predate the infection). Cell type and time point are not known.

The V call is TRBV11-2, the J call TRBJ2-3, with TRBD2 identical over 13 bases. The ends lost 3 bases at V and 2 bases at J; junction bases unmatched: 5. This CDR3 contains 17 residues. Germline V gene lookup returns CDR1 SGHAT and CDR2 FQNNGV. DNA of the CDR3: TGTGCCAGCAGCTTCGGACTAGCGGGGGCCTACACAGATACGCAGTATTTT. Translation: CASSFGLAGAYTDTQYF.

The chain links TRBV9 to TRBJ2-5, with D unresolved. Trimming shortened V by 0 bases and J by 1 base, and 7 bases separated the two germline ends. Germline V lookup: CDR1 SGDLS, CDR2 YYNGEE. The CDR3 has 14 amino acids. The DNA of the CDR3 is TGTGCCAGCAGCGTAGGTCTTAGCCAAGAGACCCAGTACTTC. Protein product: CASSVGLSQETQYF.

A few counts support this clonotype. The V and J genes are TRBV12-3 or TRBV12-4 and TRBJ2-7, with D perhaps matching TRBD1 or TRBD2 (5 bases each). The CDR3 covers 14 residues. Trimming removed 6 bases from V and 6 bases from J, with 18 bases in between. The CDR3 bases are TGTGCCAGCAGGGGCGCCGGGACGCCCCTCGAGCAGTACTTC. Translation: CASRGAGTPLEQYF.

This clonotype was seen repeatedly, ten times or more. The gene calls are TRBV7-9 and TRBJ2-2, with D perhaps matching TRBD2 (7 bases). Germline V gene lookup returns CDR1 SEHNR and CDR2 FQNEAQ (reference sequence). The CDR3 is 15 amino acids. Between the trimmed V and J ends, which lost 5 bases and 3 bases, there was a span of 13 bases. CDR3 loop: CASSLGGADTGELFF. CDR3 DNA sequence: TGTGCCAGCAGCCTTGGGGGGGCCGACACCGGGGAGCTGTTTTTT.

This clonotype was counted at least ten times. The rearrangement joins TRBV6-5 to TRBJ1-1; 10 bases map to TRBD1. Germline V gene lookup returns CDR1 MNHEY and CDR2 SVGAGI. This CDR3 has 14 amino acids. Losses at the gene ends were 6 bases for V and 2 bases for J; bases not matched to a gene: 3. The CDR3, as DNA: TGTGCCAGCAGACGGGACAGGGGAAACACTGAAGCTTTCTTT. Its translation is CASRRDRGNTEAFF.

The chain joins TRBV2 to TRBJ2-5; D possibly corresponds to TRBD1 (6 bases). The V and J ends lost 8 bases and 3 bases respectively, with 13 bases between them. The CDR3 contains 13 residues. The germline CDR1 and CDR2 sequences are SNHLY and FYNNEI. The CDR3 DNA follows: TGTGCCAGCGGATTGACAGGAGAAGAGACCCAGTACTTC. It encodes CASGLTGEETQYF. Using reference TRBV2 and TRBJ2-5 for the parts outside the CDR3, the full variable domain is EPEVTQTPSHQVTQMGQEVILRCVPISNHLYFYWYRQILGQKVEFLVSFYNNEISEKSEIFDDQFSVERPDGSNFTLKIRSTKLEDSAMYFCASGLTGEETQYFGPGTRLLVL.

This clonotype turned up a few times. The V gene is TRBV6-5, the J gene TRBJ1-1; TRBD1 matches at 8 bases. The CDR3 is 14 residues long. J gave up 4 bases and V 7 bases, and 8 bases lay outside the gene matches. CDR1 is MNHEY, CDR2 SVGAGI, per germline. This CDR3 is CASNIRGLGTEAFF. The CDR3 nucleotides read TGTGCCAGCAATATCAGGGGGCTTGGCACTGAAGCTTTCTTT.